Following are 18 T cell receptor beta chains from one sample sequenced in a study of technical replicates of blood from several donors. Clones were sequenced by immunoSEQ multiplex PCR, and TCRdb holds only the in-frame ones, with some missing. The sample has under 95,000 clones; about 95% are singletons. The specimen was T cells isolated from PBMCs. The receptors derive from a human donor in good health.

The V call is TRBV29-1, the J call TRBJ1-1, with a possible D match to TRBD1 (6 bases). The V gene's germline CDR1 is SQVTM and CDR2 ANQGSEA. There are 15 residues in the CDR3. Trimming took 3 bases from V and 6 from J, leaving 20 bases between them. CDR3 sequence: CSVEGDTTGLPEAFF. CDR3 coding DNA: TGCAGCGTTGAGGGGGACACGACCGGGCTCCCTGAAGCTTTCTTT.

This chain links TRBV29-1 with TRBJ2-5, with D tentatively TRBD1 (5 bases). From germline, CDR1 is SQVTM and CDR2 ANQGSEA. CDR3 length: 13 amino acids. V was clipped by 6 bases and J by 1 base, with 12 bases between them. The DNA of the CDR3 is TGCAGCGTCAACAGGAATACCCAAGAGACCCAGTACTTC. Its protein product is CSVNRNTQETQYF.

The V call is TRBV5-8, the J call TRBJ2-1; 9 bases line up with TRBD1. V shed 0 bases, J shed 7 bases, and the junction held 5 bases outside the gene matches. Germline loops: CDR1 SGHTS, CDR2 YDEGEE. CDR3 length: 15 amino acids. The CDR3 protein is CASSLGWDRANEQFF. CDR3 sequence (DNA): TGTGCCAGCAGCTTGGGGTGGGACAGGGCAAATGAGCAGTTCTTC.

The gene calls are TRBV7-9 and TRBJ1-2; D may be TRBD1 (6 bases). The V end lost 6 bases, the J end lost 0 bases, and 17 bases lay between the germline ends. Germline V gives CDR1 SEHNR, CDR2 FQNEAQ (reference sequence). CDR3 length equals 16 residues. CDR3 sequence: CASRMGYRAPNYGYTF. CDR3 bases: TGTGCCAGCAGGATGGGATACAGGGCCCCTAACTATGGCTACACCTTC.

The chain has TRBV5-4 and TRBJ2-7; 9 positions match TRBD1. Germline V gene sequence: CDR1 SGHNT, CDR2 YYREEE (reference sequence). CDR3 length equals 15 residues. V shed 4 bases and J 3 bases; nucleotides not matched to a gene: 8. The CDR3: CASSEPGQGYYEQYF. In nucleotides, the CDR3 is TGTGCCAGCAGCGAACCGGGACAGGGCTACTACGAGCAGTACTTC.

The chain uses TRBV13 and TRBJ2-3; weak D call: TRBD2 (6 bases). Per germline, CDR1 PRHDT and CDR2 FYEKMQ (reference sequence). This CDR3 region has 16 residues. V was shortened by 0 bases and J by 2 bases, with 12 bases between the two germline ends. The CDR3 nucleotides read TGTGCCAGCAGCTTAGGTTTTCTAGCGACCACAGATACGCAGTATTTT. As protein: CASSLGFLATTDTQYF.

The genes are TRBV2 and TRBJ1-2, with D perhaps TRBD1 (6 bases). V shed 3 bases and J shed 2 bases, with 13 bases lying between them. CDR1 and CDR2 from the germline V gene are SNHLY and FYNNEI. The CDR3 spans 15 residues. The CDR3 here is CASSDPTTGNYGYTF. The CDR3 DNA follows: TGTGCCAGCAGTGATCCGACCACAGGGAACTATGGCTACACCTTC.

This clone appeared once. V is TRBV5-6 and J is TRBJ1-1; no clear D. The CDR3 extends over 12 amino acids. V was clipped by 5 bases and J by 3 bases, with 8 bases between them. The germline V gene has CDR1 SGHDT and CDR2 YYEEEE. The CDR3 sequence is CASSSDYTEAFF. In DNA form, the CDR3 reads TGTGCCAGCAGTTCGGACTACACTGAAGCTTTCTTT.

The chain couples TRBV25-1 to TRBJ2-7; D is perhaps TRBD1 (6 bases). CDR3 length: 14 residues. V was shortened by 2 bases and J by 6 bases, with 14 bases between the two germline ends. In germline, CDR1 is MGHDK, CDR2 SYGVNS. The CDR3 nucleotides read TGTGCCAGCAGTGAAGGCGCAGGGGAGAGCGAGCAGTACTTC. The encoded protein is CASSEGAGESEQYF.

This clone was seen a few times. The rearrangement links TRBV5-1 to TRBJ2-1; D gene ambiguous. This CDR3 is built from 14 residues. The V gene's germline CDR1 is SGHRS and CDR2 YFSETQ. Trimming pared 1 base from V and 4 bases from J, leaving 9 bases between. CDR3 sequence (DNA): TGCGCCAGCAGCTTGTTGCGGCGGTACAATGAGCAGTTCTTC. Its protein is CASSLLRRYNEQFF.

The V gene is TRBV28, the J gene TRBJ1-5; D unclear. Trimming shortened V by 7 bases and J by 6 bases, and 19 bases separated the two germline ends. Germline CDR1 and CDR2: MDHEN and SYDVKM. The CDR3 is 15 residues long. The CDR3 sequence: CASNIIQSRSQPQHF. The DNA of the CDR3 is TGTGCCAGCAATATCATTCAGTCAAGGAGTCAGCCCCAGCATTTT.

This clone was counted a single time. The rearrangement links TRBV5-5 to TRBJ1-1; TRBD1 matches 9 bases. The CDR3 length is 14 residues. Germline V CDR1 and CDR2: SGHKS, YYEKEE (reference sequence). J was trimmed by 3 bases and V by 4 bases; bases with no gene match: 4. The CDR3 loop reads CASSQDRGYTEAFF. In nucleotides, the CDR3 is TGTGCCAGCAGCCAGGACAGGGGCTACACTGAAGCTTTCTTT.

The CDR3 reads CASSHRDWLREETQYF. CDR3 nucleotides: TGTGCCAGCAGCCACCGGGACTGGCTTCGCGAGGAGACCCAGTACTTC. The rearrangement uses TRBV5-6 and TRBJ2-5, with a weak D call TRBD2 (6 bases). The V gene's germline CDR1 is SGHDT and CDR2 YYEEEE. The CDR3 is made up of 16 amino acids. V dropped 4 bases and J dropped 5 bases, with 21 bases sitting between them. Together with reference TRBV5-6 and TRBJ2-5, the CDR3 gives the full variable domain: DAGVTQSPTHLIKTRGQQVTLRCSPKSGHDTVSWYQQALGQGPQFIFQYYEEEERQRGNFPDRFSGHQFPNYSSELNVNALLLGDSALYLCASSHRDWLREETQYFGPGTRLLVL.

The chain has TRBV6-1 and TRBJ2-1; no firm D call. The V and J ends lost 8 bases and 7 bases respectively, with 18 bases between them. There are 14 residues in the CDR3. CDR1 is MNHNS and CDR2 is SASEGT in the germline V gene. The CDR3 bases are TGTGCCAGCTTTTCGAGAGGCCGGATAAATGAGCAGTTCTTC. It encodes CASFSRGRINEQFF.

This chain links TRBV28 with TRBJ2-1; TRBD2 matches 10 bases. This CDR3 region has 24 residues. V lost 2 bases to trimming and J lost 4 bases; unmatched junction nucleotides: 29. Germline assignment: CDR1 MDHEN and CDR2 SYDVKM. Here the CDR3 DNA reads TGTGCCAGCAGTTTAAATCCCCGCCCCCGAAGCGGGAGGGCCGGCCTACCCGCTTACAATGAGCAGTTCTTC. Its protein is CASSLNPRPRSGRAGLPAYNEQFF.

The CDR3, as DNA: TGCGCCAGCAGCTTGGCCGGGACAGGCCGGGATGAGCAGTTCTTC. Translated, it gives CASSLAGTGRDEQFF. V and J are TRBV5-1 and TRBJ2-1, with 8 bases lining up with TRBD1. With V trimmed by 0 bases and J by 8 bases, 7 bases remained unmatched. This CDR3 has 15 residues. Per the germline V gene, CDR1 is SGHRS and CDR2 is YFSETQ.

The V gene is TRBV5-6, the J gene TRBJ2-2, with 9 bases that match TRBD2. The CDR3 spans 16 residues. Trimming removed 0 bases from V and 6 bases from J; junction bases left unmatched: 6. The germline V gene has CDR1 SGHDT and CDR2 YYEEEE. The CDR3 protein is CASSLGGRVLAGELFF. In DNA form, the CDR3 reads TGTGCCAGCAGCTTGGGCGGGAGGGTCCTCGCCGGGGAGCTGTTTTTT.

The chain combines TRBV19 with TRBJ1-4, with TRBD1 identical over 9 bases. The CDR3 spans 14 residues. Germline V gene data show CDR1 as LNHDA and CDR2 as SQIVND (reference sequence). V dropped 5 bases and J dropped 7; count of bases not matched to a gene: 5. CDR3 DNA: TGTGCCAGTAGTGCGGGACAGGGCTTTGAAAAACTGTTTTTT. Translation gives CASSAGQGFEKLFF.